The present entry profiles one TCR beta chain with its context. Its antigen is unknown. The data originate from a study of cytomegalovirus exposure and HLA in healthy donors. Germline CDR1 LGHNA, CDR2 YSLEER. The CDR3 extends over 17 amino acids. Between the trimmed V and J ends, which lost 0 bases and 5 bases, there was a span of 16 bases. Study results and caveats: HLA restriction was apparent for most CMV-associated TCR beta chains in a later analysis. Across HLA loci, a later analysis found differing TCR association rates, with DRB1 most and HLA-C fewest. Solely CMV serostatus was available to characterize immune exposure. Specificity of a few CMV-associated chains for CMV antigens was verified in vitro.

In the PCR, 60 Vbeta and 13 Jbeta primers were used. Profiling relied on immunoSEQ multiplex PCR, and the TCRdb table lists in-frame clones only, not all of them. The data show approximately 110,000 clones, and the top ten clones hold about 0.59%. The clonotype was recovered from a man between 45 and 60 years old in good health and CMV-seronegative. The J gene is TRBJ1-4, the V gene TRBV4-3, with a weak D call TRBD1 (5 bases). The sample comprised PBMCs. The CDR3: CASSQDPGWGRNEKLFF. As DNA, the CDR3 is TGCGCCAGCAGCCAAGATCCAGGGTGGGGAAGAAATGAAAAACTGTTTTTT.